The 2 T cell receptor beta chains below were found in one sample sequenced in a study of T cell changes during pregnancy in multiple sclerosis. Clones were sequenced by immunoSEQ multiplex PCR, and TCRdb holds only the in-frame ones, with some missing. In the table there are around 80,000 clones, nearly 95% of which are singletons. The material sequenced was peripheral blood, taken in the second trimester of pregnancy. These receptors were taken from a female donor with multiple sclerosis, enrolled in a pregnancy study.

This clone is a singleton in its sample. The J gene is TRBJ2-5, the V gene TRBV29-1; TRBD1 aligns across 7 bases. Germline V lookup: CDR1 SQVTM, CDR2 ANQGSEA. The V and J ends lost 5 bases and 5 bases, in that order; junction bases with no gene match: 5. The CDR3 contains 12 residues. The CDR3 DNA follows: TGCAGCGTTTCCCACAGGGGTGAGACCCAGTACTTC. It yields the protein CSVSHRGETQYF. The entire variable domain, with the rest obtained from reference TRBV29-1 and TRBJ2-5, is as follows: SAVISQKPSRDICQRGTSLTIQCQVDSQVTMMFWYRQQPGQSLTLIATANQGSEATYESGFVIDKFPISRPNLTFSTLTVSNMSPEDSSIYLCSVSHRGETQYFGPGTRLLVL.

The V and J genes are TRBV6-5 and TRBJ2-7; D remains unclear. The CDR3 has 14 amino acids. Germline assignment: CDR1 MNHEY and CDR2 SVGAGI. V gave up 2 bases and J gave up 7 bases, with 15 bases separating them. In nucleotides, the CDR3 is TGTGCCAGCAGTTACGTGGCAGCGAACGGGGAGCAGTACTTC. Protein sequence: CASSYVAANGEQYF.